A single sample is the source of the 28 T cell receptor beta chains below, sequenced in a study of cytomegalovirus exposure and HLA in healthy donors. PCR used 60 Vbeta primers and 13 Jbeta primers. Here immunoSEQ multiplex PCR was the method, and the copy in TCRdb shows in-frame clones only, minus some. The sample has 280,000 or so clones; roughly 90% are singletons. The sample consisted of PBMCs. These receptors came from a young woman in good health and CMV-seronegative.

The chain recombines TRBV7-9 with TRBJ2-1; 8 bases match TRBD2. J was trimmed by 5 bases and V by 1 base; bases with no gene match: 7. The germline CDR1 and CDR2 sequences are SEHNR and FQNEAQ (reference sequence). The CDR3 has 16 residues. The CDR3 here is CASSLGRGAINNEQFF. Here the CDR3 DNA reads TGTGCCAGCAGCTTAGGGCGGGGGGCCATAAACAATGAGCAGTTCTTC.

The gene calls are TRBV4-1 and TRBJ2-5; 9 nucleotides agree with TRBD2. Germline-derived CDR1 and CDR2 are MGHRA and YSYEKL. CDR3 length: 15 amino acids. With V trimmed by 1 base and J by 7 bases, 7 bases remained unmatched. The CDR3 DNA reads as TGCGCCAGCAGCCAAGGTTCAGCGGGGGGTGCGACCCAGTACTTC. This gives the protein CASSQGSAGGATQYF.

CDR3 sequence: CASSKGTGGGYGYTF. The DNA for the CDR3 is TGTGCCAGCAGCAAAGGAACAGGGGGAGGTTATGGCTACACCTTC. The rearrangement links TRBV21-1 to TRBJ1-2; the DNA was not compared with TRBD1, the D call given in the table. TRBV21-1 is a documented pseudogene. The CDR3 extends over 15 amino acids.

The count of this clone is one. J is TRBJ1-2 and V is TRBV7-9, with TRBD1 matching 8 bases. CDR3 size: 14 residues. V was pared by 7 bases and J by 0 bases, with 4 bases of the junction left unmatched. The germline CDR1 and CDR2 sequences are SEHNR and FQNEAQ (reference sequence). The CDR3 DNA reads as TGTGCCAGCACCCGGGACAGGTCTAACTATGGCTACACCTTC. Its translation is CASTRDRSNYGYTF. The full variable domain, rest sourced from reference TRBV7-9 and TRBJ1-2, is DTGVSQNPRHKITKRGQNVTFRCDPISEHNRLYWYRQTLGQGPEFLTYFQNEAQLEKSRLLSDRFSAERPKGSFSTLEIQRTEQGDSAMYLCASTRDRSNYGYTFGSGTRLTVV.

The chain couples TRBV4-2 to TRBJ2-1; maybe TRBD1 (5 bases). The CDR3 covers 16 residues. Between the trimmed V and J ends, which lost 1 base and 3 bases, there was a span of 13 bases. From germline, CDR1 is LGHNA and CDR2 YNFKEQ. CDR3 protein: CASSQGTKAVYNEQFF. The CDR3 nucleotides are TGTGCCAGCAGCCAAGGGACAAAAGCTGTCTACAATGAGCAGTTCTTC.

V gene TRBV5-1 combines with J gene TRBJ2-1, with 9 positions matching TRBD2. The CDR3 covers 15 residues. V lost 4 bases and J lost 1; bases outside the gene matches: 3. Germline V gene sequence: CDR1 SGHRS, CDR2 YFSETQ. The CDR3 DNA reads TGCGCCAGCAGCGCGAGCGGGGGGTCCTACAATGAGCAGTTCTTC. It specifies CASSASGGSYNEQFF.

This clone appeared a single time. The CDR3: CASSDSGATGYHNEQFF. CDR3 nucleotide sequence: TGTGCCAGCAGTGACTCCGGCGCGACAGGGTACCACAATGAGCAGTTCTTC. The chain has TRBV6-4 and TRBJ2-1; 7 bases agree with TRBD1. CDR3 length: 17 amino acids. Germline V CDR1 and CDR2: MRHNA, SNTAGT. V was clipped by 0 bases and J by 5 bases; unmatched bases: 10.

This clone was detected once. CDR3 bases: TGTGCCAGCAGCTTAGCGAATTCGGGCGGGGAGCTGTTTTTT. Its translation is CASSLANSGGELFF. The chain uses TRBV7-8 and TRBJ2-2; D gene ambiguous. With 0 bases removed from V and 7 bases from J, the gap between germline ends came to 9 bases. The germline V gene has CDR1 SGHVS and CDR2 FQNEAQ. The CDR3 loop spans 14 amino acids.

Details on this clone: A junction end diverges from the germline sequence, so it may reflect a read error. The chain uses TRBV7-7 and TRBJ2-3, with D perhaps TRBD2 (6 bases). This CDR3 is 16 amino acids long. Germline V gives CDR1 SSHAT, CDR2 FNYEAQ (reference sequence). CDR3 sequence reads: CASSPSSLASTDTQYF. The CDR3, as DNA: TGTGCTAGCAGCCCCAGCTCACTAGCTAGCACAGATACGCAGTATTTT. Together with reference TRBV7-7 and TRBJ2-3, the CDR3 gives the full variable domain: GAGVSQSPRYKVTKRGQDVTLRCDPISSHATLYWYQQALGQGPEFLTYFNYEAQPDKSGLPSDRFSAERPEGSISTLTIQRTEQRDSAMYRCASSPSSLASTDTQYFGPGTRLTVL.

This clone has a single count. This chain uses TRBV4-1 with TRBJ2-7; the D gene is possibly TRBD2 (5 bases). Deletions cut 6 bases from V and 4 bases from J, with 19 bases between. CDR3 length: 15 residues. Looked up from germline, CDR1 is MGHRA and CDR2 is YSYEKL. CDR3 sequence: CASRPGILAAYEQYF. CDR3 nucleotide sequence: TGCGCCAGCAGGCCCGGGATCCTCGCCGCTTACGAGCAGTACTTC.

A word on this clone: Distinct nucleotide sequences in the sample also encode this CDR3. The chain uses TRBV18 and TRBJ2-7; D ambiguous. The germline CDR1 and CDR2 sequences are KGHSH and LQKENI. CDR3 size: 13 residues. Trimming took 0 bases from V and 0 from J, leaving 3 bases between them. The CDR3 region is CASSPPSSYEQYF. The CDR3 nucleotides are TGTGCCAGCTCACCACCCTCCTCCTACGAGCAGTACTTC. Drawing the rest from reference TRBV18 and TRBJ2-7, the complete variable domain is NAGVMQNPRHLVRRRGQEARLRCSPMKGHSHVYWYRQLPEEGLKFMVYLQKENIIDESGMPKERFSAEFPKEGPSILRIQQVVRGDSAAYFCASSPPSSYEQYFGPGTRLTVT.

The gene calls are TRBV30 and TRBJ2-7, with 7 positions matching TRBD1. This CDR3 comprises 12 residues. V trimming: 3 bases; J trimming: 6 bases; junction bases outside the gene matches: 5. Germline-derived CDR1 and CDR2 are GTSNPN and SVGIG (reference sequence). The CDR3 DNA sequence: TGTGCCTGGAGCGGACAGGTCTTCGAGCAGTACTTC. Translated, it gives CAWSGQVFEQYF.

The V gene is TRBV5-1, the J gene TRBJ1-1, with 7 bases lining up with TRBD1. Per the germline V gene, CDR1 is SGHRS and CDR2 is YFSETQ. V was pared by 3 bases and J by 1 base, with 6 bases of the junction left unmatched. CDR3 length equals 15 residues. The CDR3 reads CASSSHRGRNTEAFF. CDR3 in DNA: TGCGCCAGCAGCTCCCACAGGGGAAGGAACACTGAAGCTTTCTTT.

This clone was found once. The J gene is TRBJ2-7, the V gene TRBV6-4; the match to TRBD2 covers 8 bases. Germline-derived CDR1 and CDR2 are MRHNA and SNTAGT. The V segment lost 6 bases and the J segment 2 bases; nucleotides outside the gene matches: 6. There are 14 residues in the CDR3. As DNA, the CDR3 is TGTGCCAGCAGGGGTCTAGCGGGCACCTACGAGCAGTACTTC. Its protein product is CASRGLAGTYEQYF.

This sequence joins TRBV19 and TRBJ1-6; the match to TRBD1 covers 7 bases. The CDR3 totals 14 residues. CDR1 is LNHDA, CDR2 SQIVND, per germline (reference sequence). J lost 9 bases, V lost 3 bases, and 5 bases had no gene match. CDR3 DNA sequence: TGTGCCAGTAGTATGGGGACAGTGGGTTCACCCCTCCACTTT. This encodes CASSMGTVGSPLHF.

V and J are TRBV7-9 and TRBJ1-5; D remains unclear. V was shortened by 6 bases and J by 3 bases, with 12 bases between the two germline ends. CDR1 is SEHNR, CDR2 FQNEAQ, per germline (reference sequence). This CDR3 contains 14 residues. In DNA form, the CDR3 reads TGTGCCAGCAGAAAAGAGGGATTCAATCAGCCCCAGCATTTT. It encodes CASRKEGFNQPQHF.

The chain couples TRBV10-3 to TRBJ1-3; D gene uncertain. The CDR3 covers 16 residues. V gave up 2 bases and J gave up 1 base, with 12 bases separating them. Germline V CDR1 and CDR2: ENHRY, SYGVKD. The CDR3 loop reads CAISEARYTSGNTIYF. The CDR3, as DNA: TGTGCCATCAGTGAGGCTAGGTATACTTCTGGAAACACCATATATTTT.

The J gene is TRBJ2-1, the V gene TRBV4-1, with TRBD2 identical over 7 bases. CDR1 and CDR2 (germline): MGHRA, YSYEKL. The length of the CDR3 is 15 residues. With V trimmed by 0 bases and J by 5 bases, 4 bases remained unmatched. The CDR3 bases are TGCGCCAGCAGCCAAGACCGGGGAGGGAACAATGAGCAGTTCTTC. Translating it yields CASSQDRGGNNEQFF.

This clone appeared a few times. CDR3 in amino acids: CASSFGLASPDEQYF. In nucleotides, the CDR3 is TGCGCCAGCAGCTTCGGACTAGCGTCGCCGGACGAGCAGTACTTC. The rearrangement joins TRBV5-1 to TRBJ2-7; TRBD2 matches 9 bases. V lost 2 bases, J lost 5 bases, and 8 bases stayed unmatched. The CDR3 is 15 residues long. Per the germline V gene, CDR1 is SGHRS and CDR2 is YFSETQ.

This chain connects TRBV5-1 to TRBJ1-3, with D possibly TRBD1 on 5 matching bases. V was pared by 1 base and J by 2 bases, with 10 bases between. The CDR3 consists of 15 residues. Germline CDR1 is SGHRS and CDR2 is YFSETQ. The CDR3, as DNA: TGCGCCAGCAGCTTGTCGACAGACACTGGAAACACCATATATTTT. Translated, it gives CASSLSTDTGNTIYF.

The rearrangement joins TRBV6-6 to TRBJ1-6; no clear D. The germline gives CDR1 MNHNY, CDR2 SVGAGI (reference sequence). Trimming pared 6 bases from V and 6 bases from J, leaving 3 bases between. CDR3 length: 11 residues. This CDR3 is CASSSNSPLHF. The CDR3 bases are TGTGCCAGCAGCTCTAATTCACCCCTCCACTTT.

The chain employs TRBV7-8 and TRBJ2-7, with a tentative D call TRBD1 (5 bases). The V gene lost 0 bases and the J gene lost 4 bases, with 13 bases spanning the gap. This CDR3 is built from 15 residues. Looked up from germline, CDR1 is SGHVS and CDR2 is FQNEAQ. In DNA form, the CDR3 reads TGTGCCAGCAGCTTAGCCCTCTCGCAGGGATACGAGCAGTACTTC. This encodes CASSLALSQGYEQYF.

The V and J genes are TRBV5-6 and TRBJ1-1, with TRBD1 matching 9 bases. The germline V gene has CDR1 SGHDT and CDR2 YYEEEE. CDR3 length: 14 residues. The ends lost 3 bases at V and 8 bases at J; junction bases unmatched: 8. The CDR3 is CASSSSRDRDEAFF. The CDR3 nucleotides are TGTGCCAGCAGCTCGTCCCGGGACAGGGACGAAGCTTTCTTT.

This clone occurred once. V usage is TRBV7-6 and J usage is TRBJ2-5; 7 nucleotides align to TRBD1. Germline CDR1 is SGHVS and CDR2 is FNYEAQ. The CDR3 runs to 16 residues. J gave up 5 bases and V 5 bases, and 14 bases lay outside the gene matches. CDR3 bases: TGTGCCAGCAGCCCGCGAGCCCCAGGGGGTGAGGAGACCCAGTACTTC. This encodes CASSPRAPGGEETQYF.

This chain links TRBV7-3 with TRBJ2-7, with 14 bases fitting TRBD2. From germline, CDR1 is SGHTA and CDR2 FQGTGA. This CDR3 comprises 15 residues. With 5 bases clipped from V and 2 bases from J, the junction kept 2 bases outside the gene matches. The CDR3 nucleotides read TGTGCCAGCAGCGTGACTAGCGGGGGGGCCTACGAGCAGTACTTC. This gives the protein CASSVTSGGAYEQYF.

The rearrangement links TRBV9 to TRBJ2-5, with TRBD1 as a possible D gene (6 bases). The length of the CDR3 is 14 residues. Germline assignment: CDR1 SGDLS and CDR2 YYNGEE. The germline V and J ends were trimmed by 2 bases and 7 bases, with 15 bases remaining between them. The CDR3 DNA reads as TGTGCCAGCAGCGTTACAGGGCCAGAAGGGACCCAGTACTTC. This sequence encodes CASSVTGPEGTQYF.

This chain joins TRBV19 and TRBJ1-2; D unresolved. The V gene's germline CDR1 is LNHDA and CDR2 SQIVND (reference sequence). V shed 5 bases and J shed 4 bases, with 5 bases lying between them. The length of the CDR3 is 11 residues. CDR3 sequence (DNA): TGTGCCAGTAGTTCGGGCTATGGCTACACCTTC. Translating gives CASSSGYGYTF.

The J gene is TRBJ2-1, the V gene TRBV9; D possibly corresponds to TRBD1 (5 bases). The germline gives CDR1 SGDLS, CDR2 YYNGEE. V lost 4 bases and J lost 2, with 10 bases in between. This CDR3 is 14 amino acids long. For the CDR3, the DNA is TGTGCCAGCAGCCCACCGACAGCCTACAATGAGCAGTTCTTC. Translation: CASSPPTAYNEQFF.